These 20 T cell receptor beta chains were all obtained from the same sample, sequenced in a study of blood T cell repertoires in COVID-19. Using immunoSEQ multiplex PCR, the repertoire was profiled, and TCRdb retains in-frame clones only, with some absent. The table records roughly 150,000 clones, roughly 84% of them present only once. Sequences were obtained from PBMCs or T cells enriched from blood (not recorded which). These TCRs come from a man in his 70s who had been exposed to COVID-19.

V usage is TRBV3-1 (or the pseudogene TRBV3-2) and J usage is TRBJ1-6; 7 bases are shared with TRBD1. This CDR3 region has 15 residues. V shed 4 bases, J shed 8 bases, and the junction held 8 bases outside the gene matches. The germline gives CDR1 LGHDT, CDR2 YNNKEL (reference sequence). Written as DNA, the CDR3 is TGTGCCAGCAGCCTCCAGGGGGTGGAGGATTCACCCCTCCACTTT. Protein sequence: CASSLQGVEDSPLHF.

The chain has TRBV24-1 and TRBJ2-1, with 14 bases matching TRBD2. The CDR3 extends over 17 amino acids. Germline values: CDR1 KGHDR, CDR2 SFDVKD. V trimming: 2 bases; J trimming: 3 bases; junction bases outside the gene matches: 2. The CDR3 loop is CATSDSGTSGSYNEQFF. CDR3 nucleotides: TGTGCCACCAGTGATTCCGGGACTAGCGGGAGCTACAATGAGCAGTTCTTC.

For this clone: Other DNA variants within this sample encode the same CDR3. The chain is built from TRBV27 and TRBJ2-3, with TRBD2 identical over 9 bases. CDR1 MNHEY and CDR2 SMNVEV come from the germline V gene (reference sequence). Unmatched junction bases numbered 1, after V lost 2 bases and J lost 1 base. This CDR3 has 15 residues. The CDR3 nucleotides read TGTGCCAGCAGTTTACAGCGGGGGGGCACAGATACGCAGTATTTT. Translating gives CASSLQRGGTDTQYF.

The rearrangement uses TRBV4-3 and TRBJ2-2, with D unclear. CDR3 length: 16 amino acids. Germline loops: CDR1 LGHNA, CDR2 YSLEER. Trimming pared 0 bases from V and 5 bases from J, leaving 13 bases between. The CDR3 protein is CASSQDGYRTTGELFF. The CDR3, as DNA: TGCGCCAGCAGCCAAGATGGATACAGAACAACCGGGGAGCTGTTTTTT.

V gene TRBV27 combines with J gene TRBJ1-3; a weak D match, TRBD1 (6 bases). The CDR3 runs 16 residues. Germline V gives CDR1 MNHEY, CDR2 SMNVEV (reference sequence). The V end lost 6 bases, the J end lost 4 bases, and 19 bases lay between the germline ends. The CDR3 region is CASRDRGSQPGNTIYF. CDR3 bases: TGTGCCAGCAGGGACAGAGGGTCCCAGCCCGGAAACACCATATATTTT.

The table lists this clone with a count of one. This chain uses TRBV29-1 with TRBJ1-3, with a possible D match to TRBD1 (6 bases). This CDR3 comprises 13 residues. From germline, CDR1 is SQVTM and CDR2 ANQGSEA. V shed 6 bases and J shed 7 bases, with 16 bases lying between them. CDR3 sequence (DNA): TGCAGCGTCGGGGACAATCGTCCGAACACCATATATTTT. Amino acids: CSVGDNRPNTIYF. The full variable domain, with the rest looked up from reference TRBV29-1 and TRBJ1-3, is SAVISQKPSRDICQRGTSLTIQCQVDSQVTMMFWYRQQPGQSLTLIATANQGSEATYESGFVIDKFPISRPNLTFSTLTVSNMSPEDSSIYLCSVGDNRPNTIYFGEGSWLTVV.

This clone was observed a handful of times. CDR3 sequence reads: CASSYSAGLATYEQYF. Written as DNA, the CDR3 is TGTGCCAGCAGTTACTCCGCGGGACTAGCCACCTACGAGCAGTACTTC. The V gene is TRBV6-6, the J gene TRBJ2-7; 9 bases align to TRBD2. The CDR3 consists of 16 residues. With 0 bases clipped from V and 2 bases from J, the junction kept 5 bases outside the gene matches. CDR1 is MNHNY and CDR2 is SVGAGI in the germline V gene (reference sequence).

CDR3 residues: CASSLSAGIHYEQYF. The DNA for the CDR3 is TGCGCCAGCAGCCTGTCAGCGGGGATCCACTACGAGCAGTACTTC. The chain recombines TRBV4-1 with TRBJ2-7; 7 bases agree with TRBD2. The CDR3 extends over 15 amino acids. J gave up 3 bases and V 4 bases, and 9 bases lay outside the gene matches. The germline V gene has CDR1 MGHRA and CDR2 YSYEKL.

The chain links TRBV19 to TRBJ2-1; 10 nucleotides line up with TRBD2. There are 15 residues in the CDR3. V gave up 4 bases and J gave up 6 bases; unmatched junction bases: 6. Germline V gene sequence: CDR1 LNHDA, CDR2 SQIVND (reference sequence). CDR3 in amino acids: CASSTGLASPNEQFF. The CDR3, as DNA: TGTGCCAGTAGTACGGGACTAGCGTCCCCCAATGAGCAGTTCTTC. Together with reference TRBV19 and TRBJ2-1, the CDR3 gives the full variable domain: DGGITQSPKYLFRKEGQNVTLSCEQNLNHDAMYWYRQDPGQGLRLIYYSQIVNDFQKGDIAEGYSVSREKKESFPLTVTSAQKNPTAFYLCASSTGLASPNEQFFGPGTRLTVL.

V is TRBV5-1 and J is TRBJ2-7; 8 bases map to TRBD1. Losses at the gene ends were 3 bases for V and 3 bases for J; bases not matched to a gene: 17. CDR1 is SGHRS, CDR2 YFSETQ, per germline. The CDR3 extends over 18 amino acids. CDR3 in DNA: TGCGCCAGCAGCTCGGGAGTTCTCCCCGGGACAGGCCTCTACGAGCAGTACTTC. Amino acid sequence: CASSSGVLPGTGLYEQYF. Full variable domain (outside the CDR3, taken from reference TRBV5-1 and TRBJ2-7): KAGVTQTPRYLIKTRGQQVTLSCSPISGHRSVSWYQQTPGQGLQFLFEYFSETQRNKGNFPGRFSGRQFSNSRSEMNVSTLELGDSALYLCASSSGVLPGTGLYEQYFGPGTRLTVT.

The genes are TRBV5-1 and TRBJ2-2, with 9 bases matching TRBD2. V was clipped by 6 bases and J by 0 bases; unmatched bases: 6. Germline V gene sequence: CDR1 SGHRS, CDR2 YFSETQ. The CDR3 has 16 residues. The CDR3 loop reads CASTPAGGANTGELFF. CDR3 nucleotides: TGCGCCAGCACCCCGGCGGGGGGGGCGAACACCGGGGAGCTGTTTTTT.

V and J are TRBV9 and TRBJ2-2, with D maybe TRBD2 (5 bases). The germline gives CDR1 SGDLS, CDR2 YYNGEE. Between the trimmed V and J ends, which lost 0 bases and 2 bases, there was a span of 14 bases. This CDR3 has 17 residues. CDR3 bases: TGTGCCAGCAGCGTAGTTCCGAGGGCGTTTAACACCGGGGAGCTGTTTTTT. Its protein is CASSVVPRAFNTGELFF.

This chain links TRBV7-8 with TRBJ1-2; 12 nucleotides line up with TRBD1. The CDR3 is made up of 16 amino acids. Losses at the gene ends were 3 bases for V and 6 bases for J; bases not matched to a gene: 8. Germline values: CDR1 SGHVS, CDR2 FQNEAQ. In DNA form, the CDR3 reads TGTGCCAGCAGCTTTCGGGACAGGGGGCTTGGGGATGGCTACACCTTC. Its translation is CASSFRDRGLGDGYTF.

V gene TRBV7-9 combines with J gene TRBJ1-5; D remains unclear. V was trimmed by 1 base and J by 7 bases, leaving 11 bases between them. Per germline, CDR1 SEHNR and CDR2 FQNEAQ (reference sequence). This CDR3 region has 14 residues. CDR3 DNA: TGTGCCAGCAGCTTAGGGAGGGCGTACCAGCCCCAGCATTTT. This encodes CASSLGRAYQPQHF.

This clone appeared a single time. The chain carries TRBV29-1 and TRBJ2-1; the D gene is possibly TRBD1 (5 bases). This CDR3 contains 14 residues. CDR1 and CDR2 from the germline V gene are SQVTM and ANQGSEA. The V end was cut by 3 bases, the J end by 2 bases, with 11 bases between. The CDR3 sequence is CSVDQGFTYNEQFF. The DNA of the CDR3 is TGCAGCGTTGACCAGGGCTTCACCTACAATGAGCAGTTCTTC.

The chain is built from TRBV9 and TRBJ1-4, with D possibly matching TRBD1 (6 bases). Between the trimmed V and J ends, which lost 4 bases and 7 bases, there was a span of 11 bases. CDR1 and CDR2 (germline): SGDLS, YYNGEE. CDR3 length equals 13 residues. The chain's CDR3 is CASSNGRGEKLFF. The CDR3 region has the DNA TGTGCCAGCAGCAATGGCAGGGGTGAAAAACTGTTTTTT.

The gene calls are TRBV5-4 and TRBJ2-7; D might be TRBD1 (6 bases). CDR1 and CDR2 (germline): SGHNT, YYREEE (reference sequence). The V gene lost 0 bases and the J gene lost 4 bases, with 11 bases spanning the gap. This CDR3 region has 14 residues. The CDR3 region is CASSLVTGQYEQYF. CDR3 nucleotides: TGTGCCAGCAGCTTGGTAACAGGGCAATACGAGCAGTACTTC.

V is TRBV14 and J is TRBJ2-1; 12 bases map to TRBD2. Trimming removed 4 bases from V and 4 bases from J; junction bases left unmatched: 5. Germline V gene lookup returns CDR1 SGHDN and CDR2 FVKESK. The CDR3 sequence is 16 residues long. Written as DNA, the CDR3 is TGTGCCAGCAGCCGTGGGACTAGCGGGTCTTACAATGAGCAGTTCTTC. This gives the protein CASSRGTSGSYNEQFF. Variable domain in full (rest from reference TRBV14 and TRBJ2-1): EAGVTQFPSHSVIEKGQTVTLRCDPISGHDNLYWYRRVMGKEIKFLLHFVKESKQDESGMPNNRFLAERTGGTYSTLKVQPAELEDSGVYFCASSRGTSGSYNEQFFGPGTRLTVL.

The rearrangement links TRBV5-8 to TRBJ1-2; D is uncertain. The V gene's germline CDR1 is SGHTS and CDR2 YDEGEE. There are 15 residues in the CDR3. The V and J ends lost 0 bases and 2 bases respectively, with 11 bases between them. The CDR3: CASSLALTVNYGYTF. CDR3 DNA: TGTGCCAGCAGCTTGGCCCTTACAGTGAACTATGGCTACACCTTC.

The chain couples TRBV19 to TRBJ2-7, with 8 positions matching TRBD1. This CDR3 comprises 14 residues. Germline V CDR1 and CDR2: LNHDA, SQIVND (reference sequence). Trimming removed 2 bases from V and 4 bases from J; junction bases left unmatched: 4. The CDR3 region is CASSIQGAGYEQYF. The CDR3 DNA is TGTGCCAGTAGTATACAGGGGGCTGGATACGAGCAGTACTTC.